This TCR beta chain is drawn from a study of blood T cell repertoires in COVID-19 (dated by TCRdb to 2018 to 2020). Concerning the study at large: Samples covering the acute and convalescent phases of COVID-19 were provided by collaborators in the United States, Italy and Spain. The material from the prospective study consisted of cDNA or gDNA derived from T cells, B-cell-depleted T cells, or PBMCs. Subjects who had been exposed to COVID-19, were actively infected with it, or had recovered from it provided the deeply sampled blood TCRbeta repertoires that made up the dataset. The repertoires were made available in a free public database intended to serve as a resource for research on the immune response to SARS-CoV-2. Samples were obtained from the ongoing ImmuneRACE study (first 160 participants) and from approximately 1,200 subjects provided by 6 global collaborators. The sample metadata nearly always contained a de-identified subject ID, COVID-19 status, age in years and sex. HLA class I and class II types, where available, came from metadata supplied by the sample provider rather than from assay-based typing. Beyond this particular receptor, the publication reports: Clinical and demographic metadata were provided uncurated, with the amount varying by source and participant.

One collaborating source in Seattle enrolled patients during active infection and followed them longitudinally through the course of disease. Whole blood was collected in K2EDTA tubes by collaborating institutions according to the institutions' own protocols. For TCRbeta analysis, collaborators shipped samples as frozen whole blood, isolated PBMCs, or DNA extracted from either of those sample types. TCRbeta CDR3 regions were amplified from genomic DNA by means of the immunoSEQ Assay, a bias-controlled multiplex PCR. The original methods were these. Nucleated cell counts per sample were estimated from amplification of reference gene primers within the assay. To quantify the absolute abundance of each unique TCRbeta CDR3 rearrangement, sequence reads were collapsed and filtered. For each sample, productive Simpson clonality was calculated by taking the square root of Simpson's diversity index across productive rearrangements. TCRdb mirrors the immuneACCESS table, restricted to in-frame sequences. Some clones are absent from its copies; in checked studies, under half trace to an unresolved V gene, and the reason for the others is unknown. The V and J calls and clone size are taken from that table; D and trimming were inferred from the DNA. Within this sample are 100,000 to 150,000 clones, with approximately 90% of them counted one time only. The leading ten clones occupy around 2.1% of the sample.

Regarding this clone: No antigen is known for it. The sample holds no much larger clone one base away, and base qualities are not on file.

The sample taken for sequencing was peripheral blood. The receptor comes from a man aged 45 to 65 with COVID-19, enrolled during active disease.

The CDR3 has the sequence CASSNSGSGTDTQYF. The DNA reads as follows: TGTGCCAGCAGCAACAGCGGGAGTGGTACAGATACGCAGTATTTT. Rearrangement joined TRBV9 to TRBJ2-3; 8 central nucleotides agree with TRBD2. Its CDR3 holds 15 amino acids, cysteine through phenylalanine. Only the CDR3 region is kept as DNA, spanning 45 bases read in frame from base 1. The germline V gene gives CDR1 as SGDLS and CDR2 as YYNGEE. V is cut back by 4 bases and J by 3 bases, with 7 bases in the junction unmatched.